Below, 6 T cell receptor beta chains from the same sample are listed, as sequenced in a study of OX40 agonist ivuxolimab in advanced cancers. The protocol was immunoSEQ multiplex PCR, while the TCRdb copy is restricted to in-frame clones and leaves out a portion. The sample shows some 86,000 clones, roughly 88% of them seen only once. The specimen was CD4+ or CD8+ T cells sorted from blood, collected in a trial of the OX40 agonist ivuxolimab. The receptors shown here come from an adult with an advanced solid tumor such as melanoma, head and neck, liver or kidney cancer.

The CDR3 sequence is CASSPTGLGITDTQYF. The CDR3 nucleotides are TGTGCCAGCAGCCCCACCGGACTAGGGATCACAGATACGCAGTATTTT. This rearrangement joins TRBV11-2 to TRBJ2-3; 7 nucleotides line up with TRBD2. Germline trimming cut 5 bases from V and 2 bases from J; bases unmatched to any gene: 10. The CDR3 contains 16 residues. Germline V gene lookup returns CDR1 SGHAT and CDR2 FQNNGV.

V and J are TRBV30 and TRBJ2-3; 9 nucleotides agree with TRBD2. The CDR3 is made up of 14 amino acids. Looked up from germline, CDR1 is GTSNPN and CDR2 is SVGIG (reference sequence). V shed 4 bases and J 7 bases; nucleotides not matched to a gene: 9. CDR3 amino acids: CAWMGGGAPYTQYF. In DNA form, the CDR3 reads TGTGCCTGGATGGGCGGGGGGGCCCCATATACGCAGTATTTT.

The V gene is TRBV7-2, the J gene TRBJ1-2, with a possible D match to TRBD1 (6 bases). The CDR3 sequence is 15 residues long. Germline-derived CDR1 and CDR2 are SGHTA and FQGNSA. Trimming cost V 0 bases and J 4 bases, with 12 bases left between them. The CDR3 is CASSLAAGAAYGYTF. The CDR3 coding sequence is TGTGCCAGCAGCTTAGCGGCGGGGGCGGCCTATGGCTACACCTTC.

This chain joins TRBV12-5 and TRBJ2-5; 13 bases match TRBD2. The V gene's germline CDR1 is LGHNT and CDR2 FRNRAP. The junction had 10 bases not matched to a gene; V was cut back by 1 base and J by 5 bases. This CDR3 is 18 amino acids long. Here the CDR3 DNA reads TGTGCTAGTGGTTTGGGATCTAAGACTAGCGGGGGGTTGGAGACCCAGTACTTC. Its protein is CASGLGSKTSGGLETQYF.

The chain employs TRBV6-1 and TRBJ2-2, with TRBD1 matching over 10 bases. Germline V gene data show CDR1 as MNHNS and CDR2 as SASEGT. Losses at the gene ends were 8 bases for V and 6 bases for J; bases not matched to a gene: 9. The CDR3 sequence is 15 residues long. CDR3 in amino acids: CASRAGTGVAGELFF. The DNA of the CDR3 is TGTGCCAGCCGAGCCGGGACAGGGGTTGCCGGGGAGCTGTTTTTT.

This clone came up once. The V and J genes are TRBV15 and TRBJ1-3; D may be TRBD1 (6 bases). The germline V gene encodes CDR1 LNHNV and CDR2 YYDKDF (reference sequence). CDR3 length equals 16 residues. Trimming removed 0 bases at V and 3 bases at J, with 12 bases between. The CDR3 is CATSRDLGARGNTIYF. CDR3 in DNA: TGTGCCACCAGCAGAGATTTGGGGGCGCGTGGAAACACCATATATTTT.